What follows are 31 T cell receptor beta chains derived from one specimen sequenced in a study of cytomegalovirus exposure and HLA in healthy donors. 60 Vbeta and 13 Jbeta primers were used in PCR. This table comes from immunoSEQ multiplex PCR, and its TCRdb copy is limited to in-frame clones, with some not included. Of 150,000 to 200,000 clones detected, about 87% appear once; the ten largest clones hold 1.5% to 2%. Sequenced sample: PBMCs. The receptors shown here come from a woman aged 18-29 years in good health and CMV-seronegative.

The chain combines TRBV6-1 with TRBJ2-3, with D perhaps matching TRBD2 (6 bases). Trimming pared 6 bases from V and 2 bases from J, leaving 9 bases between. The CDR3 length is 13 residues. The V gene's germline CDR1 is MNHNS and CDR2 SASEGT. The CDR3 DNA follows: TGTGCCAGCAGGGGACTCTCCACAGATACGCAGTATTTT. This gives the protein CASRGLSTDTQYF.

The chain couples TRBV5-1 to TRBJ1-1; a possible D gene is TRBD1 (6 bases). The germline CDR1 and CDR2 sequences are SGHRS and YFSETQ. The CDR3 extends over 16 amino acids. V shed 1 base and J shed 1 base, with 14 bases lying between them. The chain's CDR3 is CASSLRTATSNTEAFF. For the CDR3, the DNA is TGCGCCAGCAGCTTGCGGACAGCAACCTCGAACACTGAAGCTTTCTTT.

This clone appeared a few times. The chain employs TRBV27 and TRBJ2-2; the match to TRBD1 covers 7 bases. The CDR3 is made up of 19 amino acids. The J segment lost 1 base and the V segment lost 6 bases, leaving 17 bases of the junction unmatched. The germline V gene encodes CDR1 MNHEY and CDR2 SMNVEV (reference sequence). The chain's CDR3 is CASSPPMSRGSRNTGELFF. The DNA of the CDR3 is TGTGCCAGCAGCCCCCCCATGTCCAGGGGGTCTCGGAACACCGGGGAGCTGTTTTTT.

The sample holds a few counts of this clone. The chain uses TRBV6-5 and TRBJ1-1, with D unclear. The CDR3 spans 13 residues. V lost 3 bases, J lost 5 bases, and 10 bases lay in between. Germline V lookup: CDR1 MNHEY, CDR2 SVGAGI. Here the CDR3 reads CASSYSVQTEAFF. DNA of the CDR3: TGTGCCAGCAGTTATTCAGTGCAAACTGAAGCTTTCTTT.

V is TRBV19 and J is TRBJ1-4, with D perhaps matching TRBD1 (6 bases). CDR1 and CDR2 from the germline V gene are LNHDA and SQIVND (reference sequence). V was clipped by 9 bases and J by 8 bases, with 19 bases between them. The CDR3 sequence is 14 residues long. For the CDR3, the DNA is TGTGCCAGCAGGGGCGGGAGGGGACGAGAAAAACTGTTTTTT. Translation: CASRGGRGREKLFF.

This chain joins TRBV5-4 and TRBJ2-5; D gene uncertain. This CDR3 region has 15 residues. Trimming pared 0 bases from V and 4 bases from J, leaving 13 bases between. Germline V gene sequence: CDR1 SGHNT, CDR2 YYREEE (reference sequence). The CDR3 DNA follows: TGTGCCAGCAGCTTGGGAACTACCTTGGGAGAGACCCAGTACTTC. Translating it yields CASSLGTTLGETQYF. Together with reference TRBV5-4 and TRBJ2-5, the CDR3 gives the full variable domain: ETGVTQSPTHLIKTRGQQVTLRCSSQSGHNTVSWYQQALGQGPQFIFQYYREEENGRGNFPPRFSGLQFPNYSSELNVNALELDDSALYLCASSLGTTLGETQYFGPGTRLLVL.

V and J are TRBV5-1 and TRBJ2-3; 7 bases line up with TRBD2. The CDR3 contains 15 residues. The ends lost 1 base at V and 6 bases at J; junction bases unmatched: 8. Germline assignment: CDR1 SGHRS and CDR2 YFSETQ. CDR3 protein: CASSLRAGDVDTQYF. In DNA, the CDR3 is TGCGCCAGCAGCTTGAGGGCGGGGGACGTGGATACGCAGTATTTT.

The V gene is TRBV9, the J gene TRBJ1-3; TRBD1 is a possible D gene (6 bases). The length of the CDR3 is 16 residues. CDR1 SGDLS and CDR2 YYNGEE come from the germline V gene. V was cut by 4 bases and J by 2 bases, with 16 bases left in between. The CDR3 DNA reads TGTGCCAGCAGCCCTCGTACAGGGATCGCTGGAAACACCATATATTTT. Translated: CASSPRTGIAGNTIYF.

This clone was counted a single time. V is TRBV5-1 and J is TRBJ1-4, with D maybe TRBD1 (5 bases). V lost 3 bases to trimming and J lost 8 bases, with 17 bases between them. There are 15 residues in the CDR3. Germline assignment: CDR1 SGHRS and CDR2 YFSETQ. CDR3 DNA: TGCGCCAGCAGCTCGCAGGGAAGGGGAGGGGAAAAACTGTTTTTT. The encoded protein is CASSSQGRGGEKLFF.

The rearrangement links TRBV2 to TRBJ1-6, with D possibly being TRBD1 (5 bases). Germline V CDR1 and CDR2: SNHLY, FYNNEI. Trimming shortened V by 4 bases and J by 6 bases, and 13 bases separated the two germline ends. The CDR3 has 15 amino acids. CDR3 DNA: TGTGCCAGCAGTGTTCAGGGTCCGGGTAATTCACCCCTCCACTTT. Amino acids: CASSVQGPGNSPLHF.

This chain links TRBV5-4 with TRBJ1-2; tentative D call: TRBD1 (6 bases). Germline lookup yields CDR1 SGHNT and CDR2 YYREEE (reference sequence). CDR3 length: 15 amino acids. V gave up 1 base and J gave up 0 bases, with 10 bases separating them. The CDR3 region is CASSLTGWANYGYTF. CDR3 nucleotide sequence: TGTGCCAGCAGCTTGACAGGGTGGGCTAACTATGGCTACACCTTC. Together with reference TRBV5-4 and TRBJ1-2, the CDR3 gives the full variable domain: ETGVTQSPTHLIKTRGQQVTLRCSSQSGHNTVSWYQQALGQGPQFIFQYYREEENGRGNFPPRFSGLQFPNYSSELNVNALELDDSALYLCASSLTGWANYGYTFGSGTRLTVV.

The CDR3 loop is CASSVASGGTYEQYF. The CDR3, as DNA: TGTGCCAGCAGCGTCGCTAGCGGGGGTACCTACGAGCAGTACTTC. J is TRBJ2-7 and V is TRBV9, with 10 bases aligning to TRBD2. CDR1 is SGDLS, CDR2 YYNGEE, per germline. CDR3 size: 15 residues. V lost 2 bases, J lost 2 bases, and 4 bases stayed unmatched. Based on the CDR3 plus reference TRBV9 and TRBJ2-7, the full variable domain is DSGVTQTPKHLITATGQRVTLRCSPRSGDLSVYWYQQSLDQGLQFLIQYYNGEERAKGNILERFSAQQFPDLHSELNLSSLELGDSALYFCASSVASGGTYEQYFGPGTRLTVT.

The V call is TRBV6-1, the J call TRBJ1-1, with D possibly matching TRBD1 (5 bases). The CDR3 has 15 residues. Germline assignment: CDR1 MNHNS and CDR2 SASEGT. V was cut by 3 bases and J by 0 bases, with 11 bases left in between. CDR3 sequence (DNA): TGTGCCAGCAGTGATCTAATAGGGGTGAACACTGAAGCTTTCTTT. Residues: CASSDLIGVNTEAFF.

The chain has TRBV11-2 and TRBJ1-1, with a tentative D call TRBD1 (5 bases). This CDR3 region has 14 residues. V was pared by 3 bases and J by 1 base, with 9 bases between. The germline V gene has CDR1 SGHAT and CDR2 FQNNGV. DNA of the CDR3: TGTGCCAGCAGCTTGGGGCAAACGAACACTGAAGCTTTCTTT. This sequence encodes CASSLGQTNTEAFF. Full variable domain (rest looked up from reference TRBV11-2 and TRBJ1-1): EAGVAQSPRYKIIEKRQSVAFWCNPISGHATLYWYQQILGQGPKLLIQFQNNGVVDDSQLPKDRFSAERLKGVDSTLKIQPAKLEDSAVYLCASSLGQTNTEAFFGQGTRLTVV.

The chain joins TRBV28 to TRBJ2-6, with 8 positions matching TRBD2. The CDR3 has 18 residues. The V segment lost 5 bases and the J segment 0 bases; nucleotides outside the gene matches: 9. CDR1 is MDHEN, CDR2 SYDVKM, per germline. The CDR3 protein is CASSGGHGGGSGANVLTF. The CDR3 nucleotides are TGTGCCAGCAGTGGCGGTCACGGGGGGGGCTCTGGGGCCAACGTCCTGACTTTC. The full variable domain, its missing parts supplied by reference TRBV28 and TRBJ2-6, is DVKVTQSSRYLVKRTGEKVFLECVQDMDHENMFWYRQDPGLGLRLIYFSYDVKMKEKGDIPEGYSVSREKKERFSLILESASTNQTSMYLCASSGGHGGGSGANVLTFGAGSRLTVL.

This chain uses TRBV30 with TRBJ2-7; 9 bases align to TRBD1. CDR3 size: 14 residues. Germline values: CDR1 GTSNPN, CDR2 SVGIG (reference sequence). Trimming at V came to 0 bases and at J to 3 bases, leaving 3 bases not matched to a gene. DNA for the CDR3: TGTGCCTGGAGTGTCGGACAGGGGTTCTACGAGCAGTACTTC. It specifies CAWSVGQGFYEQYF.

The gene calls are TRBV11-3 and TRBJ2-1, with D possibly matching TRBD2 (5 bases). CDR3 size: 14 residues. The ends were cut back, 0 bases at V and 7 bases at J, with 10 bases in the middle. CDR1 and CDR2 (germline): SGHNT, YENEEA. CDR3 loop: CASSLDPSGNEQFF. The CDR3 region has the DNA TGTGCCAGCAGCTTAGACCCCAGCGGTAATGAGCAGTTCTTC.

The rearrangement links TRBV2 to TRBJ1-5, with D possibly matching TRBD1 (5 bases). The CDR3 extends over 12 amino acids. V lost 8 bases, J lost 9 bases, and 14 bases lay in between. Germline values: CDR1 SNHLY, CDR2 FYNNEI. This chain's CDR3 is CASGGDRMPQHF. In DNA form, the CDR3 reads TGTGCCAGCGGGGGGGACCGGATGCCCCAGCATTTT.

V is TRBV11-2 and J is TRBJ1-4; 9 nucleotides agree with TRBD1. The CDR3 loop spans 15 amino acids. J gave up 7 bases and V 5 bases, and 8 bases lay outside the gene matches. Germline assignment: CDR1 SGHAT and CDR2 FQNNGV. CDR3 in amino acids: CASSPRTGEGEKLFF. The CDR3 bases are TGTGCCAGCAGCCCGCGGACAGGGGAGGGTGAAAAACTGTTTTTT.

The chain recombines TRBV7-9 with TRBJ1-5; the D is unclear. The V and J ends lost 1 base and 2 bases respectively, with 15 bases between them. Per the germline V gene, CDR1 is SEHNR and CDR2 is FQNEAQ (reference sequence). This CDR3 spans 17 amino acids. The CDR3 here is CASSLVGESVGNQPQHF. DNA for the CDR3: TGTGCCAGCAGCTTAGTCGGGGAAAGTGTGGGCAATCAGCCCCAGCATTTT.

The V and J genes are TRBV23-1 and TRBJ2-7; D is ambiguous. TRBV23-1 carries the ORF label, with uncertain function. Trimming removed 4 bases at V and 2 bases at J, with 6 bases between. The CDR3 length is 12 residues. The CDR3 loop is CASSLRPYEQYF. CDR3 sequence (DNA): TGCGCCAGCAGTCTCAGGCCCTACGAGCAGTACTTC.

This clone was counted between two and nine times. V and J are TRBV27 and TRBJ2-7; 7 nucleotides agree with TRBD2. CDR3 size: 15 residues. The V gene's germline CDR1 is MNHEY and CDR2 SMNVEV (reference sequence). The J segment lost 2 bases and the V segment lost 3 bases, leaving 7 bases of the junction unmatched. Here the CDR3 DNA reads TGTGCCAGCAGTTTGGGGAGGGAGCGCCCCTACGAGCAGTACTTC. Translation: CASSLGRERPYEQYF.

The chain recombines TRBV6-6 with TRBJ2-5, with 8 bases identical to TRBD2. Germline trimming cut 5 bases from V and 5 bases from J; bases unmatched to any gene: 4. The CDR3 runs to 13 residues. Germline loops: CDR1 MNHNY, CDR2 SVGAGI (reference sequence). The CDR3 region is CASSPTGGETQYF. CDR3 DNA sequence: TGTGCCAGCAGTCCCACGGGAGGGGAGACCCAGTACTTC.

CDR3: CASSLAPLRRDLAYEQYF. The CDR3 nucleotides are TGTGCCAGCAGCTTGGCCCCGCTACGGCGGGACCTTGCCTACGAGCAGTACTTC. This chain connects TRBV5-6 to TRBJ2-7, with a tentative D call TRBD2 (6 bases). The CDR3 covers 18 residues. V lost 0 bases and J lost 2, with 21 bases in between. Germline loops: CDR1 SGHDT, CDR2 YYEEEE.

This chain links TRBV29-1 with TRBJ2-1, with D possibly being TRBD2 (6 bases). CDR3 length: 14 residues. V dropped 6 bases and J dropped 1 base, with 13 bases sitting between them. Germline loops: CDR1 SQVTM, CDR2 ANQGSEA. The CDR3 region is CSVEIGTSYNEQFF. The CDR3 DNA sequence: TGCAGCGTCGAAATTGGGACTTCCTACAATGAGCAGTTCTTC.

This chain uses TRBV19 with TRBJ2-1; the match to TRBD2 covers 7 bases. This CDR3 comprises 14 residues. Germline V gene sequence: CDR1 LNHDA, CDR2 SQIVND (reference sequence). With V trimmed by 1 base and J by 4 bases, 1 base remained unmatched. The CDR3 coding sequence is TGTGCCAGTAGTATAGGGCGGGGGTACAATGAGCAGTTCTTC. It is translated as CASSIGRGYNEQFF.

The V and J genes are TRBV11-2 and TRBJ2-5; D is unresolved. Germline V CDR1 and CDR2: SGHAT, FQNNGV. Deletions cut 5 bases from V and 3 bases from J, with 16 bases between. The CDR3 length is 15 residues. Written as DNA, the CDR3 is TGTGCCAGCAGCCCACCTTGGCGGAGTGAAGAGACCCAGTACTTC. Protein: CASSPPWRSEETQYF.

V is TRBV4-2 and J is TRBJ2-7; tentative D call: TRBD2 (5 bases). V was cut by 4 bases and J by 5 bases, with 12 bases left in between. Germline V gene data show CDR1 as LGHNA and CDR2 as YNFKEQ. This CDR3 comprises 13 residues. The CDR3 spells CASSRESRDEQYF. The CDR3 DNA sequence: TGTGCCAGCAGCCGGGAGTCCCGGGACGAGCAGTACTTC.

The J gene is TRBJ2-1, the V gene TRBV9; tentative D call: TRBD2 (5 bases). Germline V gives CDR1 SGDLS, CDR2 YYNGEE. With 2 bases removed from V and 7 bases from J, the gap between germline ends came to 13 bases. This CDR3 spans 14 amino acids. CDR3 DNA sequence: TGTGCCAGCAGCGTTAGACTTACGGGGAATGAGCAGTTCTTC. Translation gives CASSVRLTGNEQFF.

V usage is TRBV7-6 and J usage is TRBJ2-5, with 10 bases matching TRBD1. Germline V gene lookup returns CDR1 SGHVS and CDR2 FNYEAQ. Trimming cost V 1 base and J 5 bases; bases outside gene matches: 10. The CDR3 loop spans 17 amino acids. The CDR3 DNA sequence: TGTGCCAGCAGCTTAGGAGTACCGGGACAGGGGACGGAGACCCAGTACTTC. Translating it yields CASSLGVPGQGTETQYF. Full variable domain (outside the CDR3, taken from reference TRBV7-6 and TRBJ2-5): GAGVSQSPRYKVTKRGQDVALRCDPISGHVSLYWYRQALGQGPEFLTYFNYEAQQDKSGLPNDRFSAERPEGSISTLTIQRTEQRDSAMYRCASSLGVPGQGTETQYFGPGTRLLVL.

This chain connects TRBV7-9 to TRBJ1-1; TRBD1 might be the D (5 bases). The CDR3 has 12 residues. V lost 5 bases, J lost 7 bases, and 11 bases lay in between. Germline V lookup: CDR1 SEHNR, CDR2 FQNEAQ (reference sequence). This CDR3 is CASSPGHNEAFF. CDR3 bases: TGTGCCAGCAGCCCAGGACACAATGAAGCTTTCTTT.